This entry lists 32 T cell receptor beta chains sequenced from one sample in a study of T cells in Graves' hyperthyroidism and ophthalmopathy. Authors of the study amplified TCR beta CDR3 regions from RNA transcripts. Initially, a first-round RT-PCR of the TCR CDR3 employed the HTBI primer set. TCRdb re-called the multiplex PCR reads through MiXCR, storing one row per CDR3 protein. Of more than 300,000 distinct CDR3 sequences in the sample, about 15% were seen once. What was sequenced was blood. These receptor sequences come from a woman aged 25 to 39 with Graves' hyperthyroidism that later progressed to Graves' ophthalmopathy.

This clonotype has ten or more counts. The V call is TRBV14, the J call TRBJ1-1; 8 positions match TRBD1. V dropped 3 bases and J dropped 4; count of bases not matched to a gene: 4. Germline CDR1 reads SGHDN; CDR2 reads FVKESK. The CDR3 extends over 14 amino acids. For the CDR3, the DNA is TGTGCCAGCAGCCACAGGGGGCAGGTCACTGAAGCTTTCTTT. Amino acid sequence: CASSHRGQVTEAFF.

The chain joins TRBV6-1 to TRBJ2-3; D is possibly TRBD1 or TRBD2 (6 bases each). With 6 bases removed from V and 5 bases from J, the gap between germline ends came to 21 bases. This CDR3 is built from 16 residues. Germline values: CDR1 MNHNS, CDR2 SASEGT. The CDR3 reads CASRGGRERWVDTQYF. The DNA for the CDR3 is TGTGCCAGCAGAGGGGGACGGGAGAGATGGGTAGATACGCAGTATTTT.

This clonotype came up many times. This chain joins TRBV7-8 and TRBJ2-7; D may be TRBD1 (7 bases). Germline CDR1 reads SGHVS; CDR2 reads FQNEAQ. The V and J ends lost 7 bases and 1 base respectively, with 17 bases between them. The CDR3 is 15 residues long. The CDR3 is CASISQGGLSYEQYF. CDR3 DNA sequence: TGTGCCAGCATCTCCCAGGGGGGCCTTTCCTACGAGCAGTACTTC.

The chain links TRBV4-1 to TRBJ2-7; 7 positions agree with TRBD1. CDR1 and CDR2 (germline): MGHRA, YSYEKL. This CDR3 is built from 14 residues. V lost 4 bases and J lost 3; bases outside the gene matches: 6. DNA for the CDR3: TGCGCCAGCAGCCCTGGGACAGAATACTACGAGCAGTACTTC. Encoded protein: CASSPGTEYYEQYF.

The chain is built from TRBV12-3 or TRBV12-4 and TRBJ2-5; D not resolved. Trimming pared 6 bases from V and 5 bases from J, leaving 7 bases between. CDR3 size: 11 residues. DNA for the CDR3: TGTGCCAGCAGCACCTGGGAGACCCAGTACTTC. This codes for CASSTWETQYF.

This clonotype came up many times. J is TRBJ1-4 and V is TRBV19, with a tentative D call TRBD1 (5 bases). The CDR3 runs to 16 residues. The V and J ends lost 5 bases and 5 bases respectively, with 18 bases between them. Germline loops: CDR1 LNHDA, CDR2 SQIVND (reference sequence). CDR3 amino acids: CASSSRPGGTNEKLFF. CDR3 sequence (DNA): TGTGCCAGTAGTTCACGCCCCGGAGGGACCAATGAAAAACTGTTTTTT.

The rearrangement links TRBV7-2 to TRBJ1-4; the D gene is possibly TRBD1 (5 bases). The CDR3 sequence is 15 residues long. The germline gives CDR1 SGHTA, CDR2 FQGNSA. Trimming removed 5 bases at V and 3 bases at J, with 13 bases between. CDR3 region: CASSPVGAANEKLFF. CDR3 sequence (DNA): TGTGCCAGCAGCCCCGTTGGGGCAGCTAATGAAAAACTGTTTTTT.

There are many counts of this clonotype. The chain joins TRBV5-1 to TRBJ2-1; maybe TRBD1 (5 bases). Between the trimmed V and J ends, which lost 1 base and 15 bases, there was a span of 11 bases. Germline CDR1 reads SGHRS; CDR2 reads YFSETQ. The CDR3 totals 11 residues. The CDR3 protein is CASSLQGTRFF. For the CDR3, the DNA is TGCGCCAGCAGCTTGCAGGGAACGAGGTTCTTC.

Only a few counts were recorded for this clonotype. The chain is built from TRBV4-1 and TRBJ2-7; D gene uncertain. Trimming left V 0 bases short and J 2 bases short, with 11 bases between. This CDR3 has 15 amino acids. Germline V gene lookup returns CDR1 MGHRA and CDR2 YSYEKL. The CDR3 loop reads CASSQDPGPPYEQYF. The CDR3 DNA follows: TGCGCCAGCAGCCAAGACCCAGGTCCTCCCTACGAGCAGTACTTC.

This clonotype was counted many times. At one end, the junction sequence differs from germline, possibly due to a read error. The chain joins TRBV27 to TRBJ1-2, with D tentatively TRBD1 (5 bases). This CDR3 is built from 14 residues. Germline lookup yields CDR1 MNHEY and CDR2 SMNVEV (reference sequence). DNA for the CDR3: TGTACCAGCAGTTTATCGCAGGGTAGCTATGGCTACACCTTC. Amino acids: CTSSLSQGSYGYTF.

A few counts support this clonotype. A junction boundary mismatches the germline segment, possibly from a read error. This chain joins TRBV6-5 and TRBJ1-2, with 9 bases that match TRBD1. CDR1 and CDR2 (germline): MNHEY, SVGAGI. The CDR3 is 16 amino acids. The CDR3 region is CAGSYLRDRANYGYTF. CDR3 nucleotides: TGTGCCGGCAGTTACCTCCGGGACAGGGCCAACTATGGCTACACCTTC.

In this sample, this clonotype turned up many times. The V and J genes are TRBV6-5 and TRBJ1-1; the D gene is possibly TRBD1 (5 bases). The CDR3 spans 17 residues. Looked up from germline, CDR1 is MNHEY and CDR2 is SVGAGI. V was clipped by 0 bases and J by 3 bases, with 17 bases between them. The CDR3 loop is CASSYSFREGMYTEAFF. The CDR3 DNA reads TGTGCCAGCAGTTACTCCTTTAGGGAGGGGATGTACACTGAAGCTTTCTTT.

This clonotype was seen ten or more times. The V and J genes are TRBV28 and TRBJ2-7; a possible D gene is TRBD1 (5 bases). The CDR3 is 14 residues long. CDR1 is MDHEN, CDR2 SYDVKM, per germline. The V end was cut by 3 bases, the J end by 2 bases, with 11 bases between. The DNA for the CDR3 is TGTGCCAGCAGTTTGGCAGGGATACCCTACGAGCAGTACTTC. It specifies CASSLAGIPYEQYF. Full variable domain (remainder filled in from reference TRBV28 and TRBJ2-7): DVKVTQSSRYLVKRTGEKVFLECVQDMDHENMFWYRQDPGLGLRLIYFSYDVKMKEKGDIPEGYSVSREKKERFSLILESASTNQTSMYLCASSLAGIPYEQYFGPGTRLTVT.

This clonotype was detected only a few times. The chain has TRBV20-1 and TRBJ2-2, with D uncertain. CDR3 length equals 13 residues. With 0 bases removed from V and 4 bases from J, the gap between germline ends came to 6 bases. CDR1 is DFQATT and CDR2 is SNEGSKA in the germline V gene (reference sequence). CDR3 amino acids: CSARDSGTGELFF. CDR3 coding DNA: TGCAGTGCTAGAGATTCTGGCACCGGGGAGCTGTTTTTT.

On this clonotype: A much larger clone differs from this one at a single base, so this may be a read error. This chain connects TRBV12-3 or TRBV12-4 to TRBJ1-1; D is uncertain. The CDR3 extends over 11 amino acids. CDR3 bases: TGTACCAGCACTTCGAACACTGAAGCTTTCTTT. Protein product: CTSTSNTEAFF.

Only a few counts were recorded for this clonotype. The V call is TRBV7-9, the J call TRBJ2-7; 9 bases align to TRBD2. Germline V gene lookup returns CDR1 SEHNR and CDR2 FQNEAQ (reference sequence). The CDR3 has 19 residues. V gave up 7 bases and J gave up 5 bases; unmatched junction bases: 24. The CDR3 loop is CASTTYALAGRTDIDEQYF. Here the CDR3 DNA reads TGTGCCAGCACTACTTACGCCCTAGCGGGACGTACTGATATCGACGAGCAGTACTTC.

This clonotype occurred many times. The J gene is TRBJ2-5, the V gene TRBV28; weak D call: TRBD2 (7 bases). The CDR3 totals 13 residues. Germline V gene lookup returns CDR1 MDHEN and CDR2 SYDVKM. Trimming removed 4 bases from V and 13 bases from J, with 19 bases in between. The CDR3 DNA reads as TGTGCCAGCAGTTCAGCCGTTCGGGGGGCTCGGTACTTC. Its protein product is CASSSAVRGARYF.

This clonotype was observed at least ten times. This chain joins TRBV9 and TRBJ1-1; D uncertain. The CDR3 length is 13 residues. Germline V gives CDR1 SGDLS, CDR2 YYNGEE. Trimming removed 3 bases from V and 0 bases from J, with 6 bases in between. The CDR3 sequence: CASSALLNTEAFF. In DNA, the CDR3 is TGTGCCAGCAGCGCCTTATTGAACACTGAAGCTTTCTTT.

The V call is TRBV5-4, the J call TRBJ1-2, with a tentative D call TRBD1 (6 bases). Germline CDR1 reads SGHNT; CDR2 reads YYREEE (reference sequence). The CDR3 loop spans 15 amino acids. Trimming removed 8 bases at V and 7 bases at J, with 24 bases between. CDR3 bases: TGTGCCAGGAGGTTGAAGGGTGCAGGGGTGGGTGGCTACACCTTC. This sequence encodes CARRLKGAGVGGYTF.

J is TRBJ2-5 and V is TRBV7-9; TRBD1 matches 8 bases. CDR1 and CDR2 from the germline V gene are SEHNR and FQNEAQ (reference sequence). The CDR3 is 14 amino acids. Unmatched junction bases numbered 7, after V lost 5 bases and J lost 5 bases. CDR3 region: CASSTRDRRETQYF. In nucleotides, the CDR3 is TGTGCCAGCAGCACGAGGGACAGGAGGGAGACCCAGTACTTC.

This clonotype was counted many times. The gene calls are TRBV6-1 and TRBJ2-5; D gene ambiguous. CDR1 and CDR2 (germline): MNHNS, SASEGT. This CDR3 has 14 amino acids. V lost 5 bases, J lost 6 bases, and 16 bases lay in between. CDR3 DNA: TGTGCCAGCAGTACTACACCCCTGGGGAAGACCCAGTACTTC. It translates to CASSTTPLGKTQYF.

This chain joins TRBV29-1 and TRBJ2-1, with 7 nucleotides matching TRBD2. V dropped 0 bases and J dropped 10; count of bases not matched to a gene: 9. Germline-derived CDR1 and CDR2 are SQVTM and ANQGSEA. This CDR3 has 14 residues. The CDR3 is CSVEDRAGGGEQFF. In DNA, the CDR3 is TGCAGCGTTGAAGATCGGGCGGGCGGGGGAGAGCAGTTCTTC.

This clonotype came up many times. The chain uses TRBV18 and TRBJ2-3; no definite D call. The CDR3 runs 12 residues. Germline assignment: CDR1 KGHSH and CDR2 LQKENI. The V end was cut by 4 bases, the J end by 5 bases, with 7 bases between. The CDR3 DNA reads TGTGCCAGCTCACTCGTTGAAGATACGCAGTATTTT. This sequence encodes CASSLVEDTQYF.

This clonotype was counted ten times or more. The gene calls are TRBV7-9 and TRBJ1-1, with TRBD1 matching 7 bases. Germline CDR1 and CDR2: SEHNR and FQNEAQ (reference sequence). This CDR3 contains 17 residues. The V gene end was trimmed by 5 bases and the J gene end by 0 bases; junction bases not matched to a gene: 12. The CDR3 spells CASSPTGTAELNTEAFF. The CDR3 DNA is TGTGCCAGCAGCCCTACCGGGACAGCCGAGCTGAACACTGAAGCTTTCTTT.

The sample holds many counts of this clonotype. V usage is TRBV28 and J usage is TRBJ2-7; unclear D gene. V dropped 2 bases and J dropped 2 bases, with 16 bases sitting between them. The germline V gene encodes CDR1 MDHEN and CDR2 SYDVKM. This CDR3 has 16 amino acids. CDR3 coding DNA: TGTGCCAGCAGTTTAGATACGGGCAGGACCCCCTACGAGCAGTACTTC. Its protein product is CASSLDTGRTPYEQYF.

This clonotype was found many times. The rearrangement joins TRBV6-1 to TRBJ1-2, with 7 bases fitting TRBD1. With V trimmed by 1 base and J by 4 bases, 3 bases remained unmatched. CDR3 size: 14 residues. The germline CDR1 and CDR2 sequences are MNHNS and SASEGT. The chain's CDR3 is CASSEEGGGYGYTF. CDR3 DNA: TGTGCCAGCAGTGAAGAAGGGGGCGGCTATGGCTACACCTTC.

The chain combines TRBV20-1 with TRBJ2-5, with D perhaps TRBD2 (5 bases). Germline V gene lookup returns CDR1 DFQATT and CDR2 SNEGSKA (reference sequence). V shed 3 bases and J shed 5 bases, with 13 bases lying between them. The CDR3 is made up of 13 amino acids. The CDR3 DNA sequence: TGCAGTGCTAGTTCCGGGGTTTGGGAGACCCAGTACTTC. Translating gives CSASSGVWETQYF.

This sequence joins TRBV6-1 and TRBJ1-5; tentative D call: TRBD1 (5 bases). V lost 10 bases, J lost 0 bases, and 22 bases lay in between. Germline loops: CDR1 MNHNS, CDR2 SASEGT. This CDR3 has 17 amino acids. CDR3 amino acids: CANIGGTGFYSNQPQHF. CDR3 DNA sequence: TGTGCCAACATTGGAGGGACCGGATTTTATAGCAATCAGCCCCAGCATTTT.

This clonotype was observed at least ten times. V is TRBV27 and J is TRBJ2-7, with 10 bases aligning to TRBD2. This CDR3 has 15 amino acids. With V trimmed by 5 bases and J by 0 bases, 4 bases remained unmatched. CDR1 and CDR2 from the germline V gene are MNHEY and SMNVEV (reference sequence). The CDR3 DNA sequence: TGTGCCAGCAGTCTGAGCGGGAGGGCCTCCTACGAGCAGTACTTC. This encodes CASSLSGRASYEQYF.

This clonotype was recorded a few times. J is TRBJ1-4 and V is TRBV5-8; a weak D match, TRBD1 (5 bases). V shed 2 bases and J shed 0 bases, with 14 bases lying between them. This CDR3 has 17 amino acids. CDR1 and CDR2 (germline): SGHTS, YDEGEE. The CDR3 loop is CASSFGQGRATNEKLFF. The CDR3 DNA sequence: TGTGCCAGCAGCTTTGGGCAGGGCCGTGCAACTAATGAAAAACTGTTTTTT.

The chain recombines TRBV2 with TRBJ2-3; 12 bases are a match to TRBD2. Germline CDR1 SNHLY, CDR2 FYNNEI. Trimming at V came to 3 bases and at J to 1 base, leaving 5 bases not matched to a gene. The CDR3 is 17 residues long. CDR3 sequence: CASSELLAGGRTDTQYF. The CDR3 DNA reads TGTGCCAGCAGTGAGCTACTAGCGGGGGGCCGCACAGATACGCAGTATTTT.

The chain links TRBV3-1 to TRBJ1-1, with 12 positions matching TRBD1. The CDR3 extends over 14 amino acids. The germline gives CDR1 LGHDT, CDR2 YNNKEL (reference sequence). The trim removed 6 bases at V and 7 bases at J, leaving 6 bases unmatched. The CDR3 DNA is TGTGCCAGCAGGGGGACAGGGGGCCCTCATGAAGCTTTCTTT. Its protein product is CASRGTGGPHEAFF.